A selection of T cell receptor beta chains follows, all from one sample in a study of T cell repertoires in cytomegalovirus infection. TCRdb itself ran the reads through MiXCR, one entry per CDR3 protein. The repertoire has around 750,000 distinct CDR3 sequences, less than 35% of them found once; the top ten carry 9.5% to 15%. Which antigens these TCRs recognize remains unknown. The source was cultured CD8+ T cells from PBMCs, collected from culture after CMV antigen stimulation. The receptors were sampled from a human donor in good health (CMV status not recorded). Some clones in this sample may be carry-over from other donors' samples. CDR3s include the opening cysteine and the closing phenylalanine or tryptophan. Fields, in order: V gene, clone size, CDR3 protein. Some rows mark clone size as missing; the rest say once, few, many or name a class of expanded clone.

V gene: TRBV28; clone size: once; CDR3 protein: CASSLFSPRTGEDTEAFF
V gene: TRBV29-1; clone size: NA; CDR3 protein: CSVEGAENFYNEQFF
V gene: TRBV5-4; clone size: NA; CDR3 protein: CASSDGGTGGLPLHF
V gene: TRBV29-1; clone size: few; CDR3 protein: CSVVTAGGTETQYF
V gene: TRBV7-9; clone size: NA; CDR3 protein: CASILKEGGYQETQYF
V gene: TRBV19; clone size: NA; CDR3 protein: CASNEGAGQPQHF
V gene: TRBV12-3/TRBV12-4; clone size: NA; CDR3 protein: CASSDGYATEAFF
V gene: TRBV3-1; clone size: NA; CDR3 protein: CASSPATQPQHF
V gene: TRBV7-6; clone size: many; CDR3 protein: CASSPKPGGGGSPLHF
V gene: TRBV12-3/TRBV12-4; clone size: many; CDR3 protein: CASSPRGGQPQHF
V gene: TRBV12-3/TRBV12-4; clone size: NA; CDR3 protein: CASSFQARGNEKLFF
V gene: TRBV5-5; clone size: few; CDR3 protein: CASSLYTLYNEQFF
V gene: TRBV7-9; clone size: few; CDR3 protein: CASSPTEAARANEQFF
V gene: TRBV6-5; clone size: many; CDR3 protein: CASLPTSGANVLTF
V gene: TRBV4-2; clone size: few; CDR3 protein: CASSQDQVYPGELFF
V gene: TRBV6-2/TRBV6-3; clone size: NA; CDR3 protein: CASRHVDGNTEAFF
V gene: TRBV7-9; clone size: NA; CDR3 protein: CASSLGTADTQYF
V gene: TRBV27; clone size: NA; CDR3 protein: CASSLVGRPNTGELFF
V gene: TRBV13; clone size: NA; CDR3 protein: CASSSRLAGPQKTQYF
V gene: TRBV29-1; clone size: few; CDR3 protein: CSVTGDYGYTF
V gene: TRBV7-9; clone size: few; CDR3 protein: CASSRLAQPQETQYF
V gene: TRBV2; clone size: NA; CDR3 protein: CASLRNEQFF